One T cell receptor (beta chain) is described in this entry. What it binds is unknown. The data originate from a study of T cell clonotyping in hematopoietic cell transplantation. Data came from immunoSEQ multiplex PCR; TCRdb stores just in-frame clones and leaves some out. The sample has about 3,200 clones; around 93% are singletons. The CDR3 has 14 residues. CDR1 is SGHVS and CDR2 is FNYEAQ in the germline V gene. After removal of 4 bases from V and 5 bases from J, the junction contained 6 bases not matched to a gene. Study findings and constraints: After transplant, recipient diversity fell while pathologically expanded clonotypes grew through day 180. Cells were unsorted, so CD4 and CD8 contributions were not separated.

The sequencing used PBMCs, collected at the time of graft-versus-host disease after allogeneic stem cell transplant. The chain joins TRBV7-6 to TRBJ1-2, with 8 bases matching TRBD1. This sequence was found in a male patient aged 60-69 years who had an allogeneic stem cell transplant from a related donor, so the T cells may come from the graft donor. Some clones in this sample may be carry-over from other donors' samples. The CDR3 protein is CASSSGTGAYGYTF. The CDR3 region has the DNA TGTGCCAGCAGCTCCGGGACAGGAGCGTATGGCTACACCTTC.